Below are 24 T cell receptor beta chains sequenced from a single sample in a study of blood T cells in healthy people across ages. The use of a sample-barcoded 5' primer and a J-beta primer mix characterized a second PCR of about 6 to 12 cycles. In TCRdb, the 5' RACE reads were re-called with MiXCR into one record per CDR3 protein. Altogether hundreds of thousands of distinct CDR3 sequences are present, roughly 50% being singletons, with the ten largest covering around 24%. Material: blood. The origin of the receptors is a man aged 40-50 years in good health.

This chain links TRBV4-3 with TRBJ1-4, with 8 bases matching TRBD1. The trim removed 1 base at V and 4 bases at J, leaving 5 bases unmatched. Germline loops: CDR1 LGHNA, CDR2 YSLEER. CDR3 length: 16 residues. The CDR3 loop is CASSQGPQGVNEKLFF. The DNA of the CDR3 is TGCGCCAGCAGCCAAGGGCCACAGGGGGTTAATGAAAAACTGTTTTTT.

This clonotype occurred a few times. The gene calls are TRBV5-1 and TRBJ2-1; D is perhaps TRBD1 (8 bases). CDR1 SGHRS and CDR2 YFSETQ come from the germline V gene. Trimming removed 3 bases from V and 6 bases from J, with 13 bases in between. This CDR3 spans 14 amino acids. The CDR3 bases are TGCGCCAGCAGCTCGGGGGGACAGGCCAATGAGCAGTTCTTC. Translation gives CASSSGGQANEQFF. Using reference TRBV5-1 and TRBJ2-1 for the parts outside the CDR3, the full variable domain is KAGVTQTPRYLIKTRGQQVTLSCSPISGHRSVSWYQQTPGQGLQFLFEYFSETQRNKGNFPGRFSGRQFSNSRSEMNVSTLELGDSALYLCASSSGGQANEQFFGPGTRLTVL.

This clonotype was detected only a few times. As DNA, the CDR3 is TGTGCCAGCAGCTCGGACAGGGCATTCGAGCAGTACTTC. This encodes CASSSDRAFEQYF. The chain uses TRBV7-8 and TRBJ2-7; 8 nucleotides align to TRBD1. Germline V gene sequence: CDR1 SGHVS, CDR2 FQNEAQ. Trimming took 4 bases from V and 6 from J; bases not matched to a gene: 5. The CDR3 is 13 amino acids.

Turning to this clonotype: A much bigger clone sits one base away, suggesting this may be a read error. The J gene is TRBJ2-5, the V gene TRBV7-2; 7 bases fit TRBD2. The germline gives CDR1 SGHTA, CDR2 FQGNSA. The CDR3 runs to 15 residues. Trimming at V came to 6 bases and at J to 11 bases, leaving 18 bases not matched to a gene. CDR3: CASRQGTTGLGEQYF. The CDR3, as DNA: TGTGCCAGCAGACAAGGGACTACCGGCTTAGGTGAGCAGTACTTC.

The rearrangement links TRBV7-3 to TRBJ2-1; weak D call: TRBD2 (5 bases). Trimming stripped 2 bases from V and 2 bases from J, with 10 bases between. This CDR3 has 15 amino acids. Germline CDR1 and CDR2: SGHTA and FQGTGA. The CDR3 reads CASSLQSGAYNEQFF. The CDR3 DNA reads as TGTGCCAGCAGCTTACAAAGCGGAGCCTACAATGAGCAGTTCTTC.

The J gene is TRBJ1-2, the V gene TRBV6-1; 8 bases are a match to TRBD1. CDR3 length: 14 amino acids. Germline CDR1 reads MNHNS; CDR2 reads SASEGT. The junction had 7 bases not matched to a gene; V was cut back by 6 bases and J by 4 bases. The DNA for the CDR3 is TGTGCCAGCAGGGATCGGACAGGGTTCTATGGCTACACCTTC. It codes for CASRDRTGFYGYTF.

The sample holds a few counts of this clonotype. This chain uses TRBV7-9 with TRBJ2-1, with D perhaps matching TRBD1 or TRBD2 (5 bases each). The J call is in doubt because the DNA end fits TRBJ2-7 better. This CDR3 is 17 amino acids long. Germline-derived CDR1 and CDR2 are SEHNR and FQNEAQ (reference sequence). Here the CDR3 DNA reads TGTGCCAGCAGCTTACTAACTGCAGGGAGTAACTACAATGAGCAGTACTTC. Amino acids: CASSLLTAGSNYNEQYF.

V gene TRBV7-2 combines with J gene TRBJ2-3; 7 bases map to TRBD2. This CDR3 comprises 15 residues. Germline lookup yields CDR1 SGHTA and CDR2 FQGNSA. V was clipped by 3 bases and J by 2 bases; unmatched bases: 5. CDR3 DNA: TGTGCCAGCAGCTTGAGCGGGGCGCTCACAGATACGCAGTATTTT. Its translation: CASSLSGALTDTQYF.

This clonotype was seen more than once but under ten times. The rearrangement links TRBV10-3 to TRBJ1-2; 8 positions agree with TRBD1. Germline V gene data show CDR1 as ENHRY and CDR2 as SYGVKD. J lost 6 bases, V lost 7 bases, and 7 bases had no gene match. This CDR3 spans 13 amino acids. Here the CDR3 DNA reads TGTGCCATCAACGAAGACAGGGGCAATGGCTACACCTTC. It yields the protein CAINEDRGNGYTF.

This clonotype was detected once. The chain is built from TRBV9 and TRBJ2-1; D ambiguous. The CDR3 covers 15 residues. In germline, CDR1 is SGDLS, CDR2 YYNGEE. V was pared by 2 bases and J by 0 bases, with 9 bases between. The CDR3 coding sequence is TGTGCCAGCAGCGTGTATTTGAGCTCCTACAATGAGCAGTTCTTC. It codes for CASSVYLSSYNEQFF.

The chain employs TRBV5-1 and TRBJ2-5; TRBD2 matches 8 bases. Per the germline V gene, CDR1 is SGHRS and CDR2 is YFSETQ. CDR3 length equals 15 residues. The V gene end was trimmed by 3 bases and the J gene end by 3 bases; junction bases not matched to a gene: 7. The CDR3 spells CASSSGLEYEETQYF. The DNA of the CDR3 is TGCGCCAGCAGCTCGGGACTAGAGTACGAAGAGACCCAGTACTTC.

The chain couples TRBV3-1 to TRBJ1-1; D is uncertain. CDR3 length: 14 residues. V dropped 1 base and J dropped 0 bases, with 6 bases sitting between them. Germline V gives CDR1 LGHDT, CDR2 YNNKEL (reference sequence). The CDR3 region is CASSQARVNTEAFF. The CDR3 DNA reads TGTGCCAGCAGCCAAGCAAGAGTGAACACTGAAGCTTTCTTT.

The chain recombines TRBV29-1 with TRBJ2-1; a weak D match, TRBD1 (5 bases). V lost 6 bases to trimming and J lost 0 bases, with 9 bases between them. This CDR3 is 13 amino acids long. CDR1 SQVTM and CDR2 ANQGSEA come from the germline V gene. The CDR3 region has the DNA TGCAGCGTCGAGGACATCTCCTACAATGAGCAGTTCTTC. This encodes CSVEDISYNEQFF.

The genes are TRBV27 and TRBJ2-3, with D unresolved. V lost 2 bases, J lost 7 bases, and 4 bases lay in between. In germline, CDR1 is MNHEY, CDR2 SMNVEV (reference sequence). CDR3 length: 11 residues. The CDR3 sequence: CASSLGYTQYF. DNA for the CDR3: TGTGCCAGCAGTTTAGGGTATACGCAGTATTTT.

This chain connects TRBV5-1 to TRBJ2-3, with D possibly TRBD2 on 6 matching bases. CDR3 length equals 15 residues. V lost 0 bases and J 2 bases, leaving 10 bases between the germline ends. Germline V gene lookup returns CDR1 SGHRS and CDR2 YFSETQ. The CDR3: CASSLAVLATDTQYF. The CDR3 DNA reads as TGCGCCAGCAGCTTGGCCGTACTAGCCACAGATACGCAGTATTTT.

This clonotype occurred a few times. The rearrangement joins TRBV29-1 to TRBJ2-1, with TRBD2 matching over 11 bases. The CDR3 runs 16 residues. CDR1 and CDR2 (germline): SQVTM, ANQGSEA. V lost 4 bases, J lost 6 bases, and 11 bases stayed unmatched. This CDR3 reads CSVVRVVAGGGNEQFF. Here the CDR3 DNA reads TGCAGCGTTGTTCGGGTGGTAGCGGGAGGGGGCAATGAGCAGTTCTTC.

J is TRBJ1-5 and V is TRBV7-9; 9 bases map to TRBD1. Trimming at V came to 6 bases and at J to 6 bases, leaving 6 bases not matched to a gene. The length of the CDR3 is 14 residues. The germline CDR1 and CDR2 sequences are SEHNR and FQNEAQ (reference sequence). The DNA of the CDR3 is TGTGCCAGCAGTTCCGGGACAGGGCCTCAGCCCCAGCATTTT. Translating gives CASSSGTGPQPQHF.

The chain has TRBV2 and TRBJ2-3; possibly TRBD1 or TRBD2 for D (5 bases each). The CDR3 has 15 residues. In germline, CDR1 is SNHLY, CDR2 FYNNEI. The V gene lost 6 bases and the J gene lost 7 bases, with 20 bases spanning the gap. The CDR3 loop is CASSGDGPLDNTQYF. In DNA form, the CDR3 reads TGTGCCAGCAGCGGGGACGGGCCCTTGGATAATACGCAGTATTTT.

The rearrangement uses TRBV28 and TRBJ2-6; D perhaps matches TRBD1 (5 bases). The CDR3 spans 16 residues. Germline values: CDR1 MDHEN, CDR2 SYDVKM. Trimming took off 5 bases at V and 3 bases at J, with 14 bases between the two ends. For the CDR3, the DNA is TGTGCCAGCAGTGGGGCTAAAGGGCGTGGGGCCAACGTCCTGACTTTC. It is translated as CASSGAKGRGANVLTF.

The genes are TRBV5-8 and TRBJ2-4, with 7 bases identical to TRBD1. CDR3 length: 15 amino acids. Germline-derived CDR1 and CDR2 are SGHTS and YDEGEE. Trimming took 0 bases from V and 6 from J; bases not matched to a gene: 6. The CDR3 region is CASSLEDREGNIQYF. CDR3 coding DNA: TGTGCCAGCAGCTTGGAAGACAGGGAAGGAAACATTCAGTACTTC. Full variable domain (missing parts from reference TRBV5-8 and TRBJ2-4): EAGVTQSPTHLIKTRGQQATLRCSPISGHTSVYWYQQALGLGLQFLLWYDEGEERNRGNFPPRFSGRQFPNYSSELNVNALELEDSALYLCASSLEDREGNIQYFGAGTRLSVL.

This clonotype showed up just a few times. The chain carries TRBV27 and TRBJ2-5; D is unresolved. The CDR3 loop spans 13 amino acids. V gave up 3 bases and J gave up 4 bases, with 9 bases separating them. Per the germline V gene, CDR1 is MNHEY and CDR2 is SMNVEV (reference sequence). The CDR3 loop is CASSFLFGETQYF. The CDR3 DNA follows: TGTGCCAGCAGTTTTTTATTTGGAGAGACCCAGTACTTC.

The V call is TRBV5-1, the J call TRBJ2-1, with 9 bases matching TRBD1. The V gene end was trimmed by 2 bases and the J gene end by 7 bases; junction bases not matched to a gene: 7. The CDR3 has 15 amino acids. Germline V gene lookup returns CDR1 SGHRS and CDR2 YFSETQ. The CDR3 spells CASSFIQGASNEQFF. DNA for the CDR3: TGCGCCAGCAGCTTTATACAGGGGGCCTCGAATGAGCAGTTCTTC.

CDR3 protein: CASRHKPGEQYF. The CDR3, as DNA: TGTGCCAGCAGACACAAACCGGGCGAGCAGTACTTC. The chain uses TRBV12-3 or TRBV12-4 and TRBJ2-7; D call uncertain. The CDR3 spans 12 residues. The V gene lost 6 bases and the J gene lost 6 bases, with 12 bases spanning the gap.

The CDR3 spells CASSQVEDTGELFF. The CDR3 DNA follows: TGCGCCAGCAGCCAAGTAGAGGACACCGGGGAGCTGTTTTTT. The chain couples TRBV4-3 to TRBJ2-2; the D is unclear. The V end was cut by 1 base, the J end by 3 bases, with 6 bases between. Germline CDR1 and CDR2: LGHNA and YSLEER. This CDR3 has 14 residues.